The 17 T cell receptor beta chains reported below all come from one sample, sequenced in a study of blood T cell repertoires in COVID-19. Here immunoSEQ multiplex PCR was the method, and the copy in TCRdb shows in-frame clones only, minus some. The data contain under 200,000 clones, approximately 83% of them singletons. The sequencing sample was made of peripheral blood. These receptors were taken from a human donor with acute or convalescent COVID-19. The donor label of this sample is uncertain.

V gene TRBV14 combines with J gene TRBJ1-2; TRBD1 matches at 7 bases. The V gene end was trimmed by 4 bases and the J gene end by 4 bases; junction bases not matched to a gene: 12. The CDR3 contains 16 residues. The germline gives CDR1 SGHDN, CDR2 FVKESK. The CDR3 DNA is TGTGCCAGCAGCCGCCGCGCAGGGGGTCCCGTCTATGGCTACACCTTC. Encoded protein: CASSRRAGGPVYGYTF.

The chain carries TRBV18 and TRBJ2-7; D ambiguous. The CDR3 is 14 amino acids. The ends were cut back, 0 bases at V and 2 bases at J, with 8 bases in the middle. Germline V gene sequence: CDR1 KGHSH, CDR2 LQKENI. The CDR3 DNA follows: TGTGCCAGCTCACCACCGGTGCTAACCTACGAGCAGTACTTC. Its protein product is CASSPPVLTYEQYF.

V gene TRBV1 combines with J gene TRBJ2-4; TRBD2 is taken as the D call from the table, unchecked against the DNA. TRBV1 is labeled a pseudogene. This CDR3 comprises 17 residues. This CDR3 is CTSSQDGGRAAKNIQYF. DNA for the CDR3: TGCACCAGCAGCCAAGACGGCGGGAGGGCTGCCAAAAACATTCAGTACTTC.

The CDR3 is CASTIGVAKNIQYF. As DNA, the CDR3 is TGTGCCAGCACCATAGGGGTGGCCAAAAACATTCAGTACTTC. The rearrangement links TRBV7-8 to TRBJ2-4; possibly TRBD1 for D (5 bases). V was cut by 7 bases and J by 1 base, with 11 bases left in between. From germline, CDR1 is SGHVS and CDR2 FQNEAQ. This CDR3 region has 14 residues.

V usage is TRBV6-4 and J usage is TRBJ2-2; TRBD1 agrees at 7 bases. The J segment lost 0 bases and the V segment lost 4 bases, leaving 5 bases of the junction unmatched. Looked up from germline, CDR1 is MRHNA and CDR2 is SNTAGT. The CDR3 covers 16 residues. CDR3 sequence reads: CASSARGQPNTGELFF. The CDR3 nucleotides are TGTGCCAGCAGTGCCAGGGGACAGCCGAACACCGGGGAGCTGTTTTTT.

V and J are TRBV7-2 and TRBJ2-3; a possible D gene is TRBD2 (6 bases). Germline V lookup: CDR1 SGHTA, CDR2 FQGNSA. Trimming removed 5 bases at V and 2 bases at J, with 11 bases between. The CDR3 sequence is 14 residues long. CDR3 protein: CASSRTTLTDTQYF. The CDR3 DNA reads TGTGCCAGCAGCCGGACTACCCTCACAGATACGCAGTATTTT.

This sequence joins TRBV7-2 and TRBJ1-2, with TRBD1 as a possible D gene (6 bases). Trimming removed 4 bases from V and 0 bases from J, with 15 bases in between. The CDR3 is 16 amino acids. The germline V gene encodes CDR1 SGHTA and CDR2 FQGNSA. The CDR3 region is CASSSPGGDTNYGYTF. CDR3 DNA: TGTGCCAGCAGCTCACCCGGGGGGGACACTAACTATGGCTACACCTTC.

This sequence joins TRBV29-1 and TRBJ2-3, with 7 bases that match TRBD2. The length of the CDR3 is 16 residues. Trimming removed 6 bases from V and 5 bases from J; junction bases left unmatched: 17. CDR1 and CDR2 (germline): SQVTM, ANQGSEA. CDR3 region: CSVSHGGAGTGDTQYF. In DNA form, the CDR3 reads TGCAGCGTCTCACACGGAGGAGCGGGAACAGGAGATACGCAGTATTTT.

The chain combines TRBV30 with TRBJ2-3, with D tentatively TRBD2 (7 bases). Trimming left V 1 base short and J 5 bases short, with 13 bases between. Germline CDR1 is GTSNPN and CDR2 is SVGIG (reference sequence). This CDR3 is built from 14 residues. The CDR3 sequence is CAWSARGRGDTQYF. The CDR3 DNA reads TGTGCCTGGAGTGCGCGGGGGCGCGGAGATACGCAGTATTTT.

This clone has only one observation. V usage is TRBV5-5 and J usage is TRBJ1-1; D not certain. CDR1 and CDR2 (germline): SGHKS, YYEKEE (reference sequence). The CDR3 runs to 14 residues. V was cut by 0 bases and J by 0 bases, with 6 bases left in between. The CDR3: CASSLGQMNTEAFF. The CDR3 nucleotides are TGTGCCAGCAGCTTGGGCCAGATGAACACTGAAGCTTTCTTT.

This clone was detected only a few times. V gene TRBV19 combines with J gene TRBJ2-1, with D possibly TRBD2 on 6 matching bases. Trimming cost V 6 bases and J 6 bases, with 24 bases left between them. The CDR3 is 17 amino acids. The germline CDR1 and CDR2 sequences are LNHDA and SQIVND (reference sequence). CDR3 sequence: CASRPSLAGLASNEQFF. CDR3 in DNA: TGTGCCAGTAGACCCTCCTTAGCAGGGCTAGCGTCCAATGAGCAGTTCTTC. The variable domain in full, completed from reference TRBV19 and TRBJ2-1, reads DGGITQSPKYLFRKEGQNVTLSCEQNLNHDAMYWYRQDPGQGLRLIYYSQIVNDFQKGDIAEGYSVSREKKESFPLTVTSAQKNPTAFYLCASRPSLAGLASNEQFFGPGTRLTVL.

Written as DNA, the CDR3 is TGTGCCAGCAGCGAGGTTGCGACTGAAGCTTTCTTT. Its translation: CASSEVATEAFF. This chain links TRBV7-2 with TRBJ1-1; unclear D gene. Trimming took 5 bases from V and 5 from J, leaving 9 bases between them. Germline assignment: CDR1 SGHTA and CDR2 FQGNSA. The CDR3 runs to 12 residues.

The chain couples TRBV3-1 (or the pseudogene TRBV3-2) to TRBJ1-1; weak D call: TRBD1 (5 bases). CDR1 and CDR2 (germline): LGHDT, YNNKEL (reference sequence). This CDR3 has 15 residues. Deletions cut 3 bases from V and 0 bases from J, with 11 bases between. The CDR3 protein is CASSQEGYMNTEAFF. For the CDR3, the DNA is TGTGCCAGCAGCCAGGAGGGGTACATGAACACTGAAGCTTTCTTT.

V and J are TRBV18 and TRBJ1-6; TRBD1 matches 7 bases. V shed 1 base, J shed 6 bases, and the junction held 6 bases outside the gene matches. This CDR3 spans 16 amino acids. Germline V gene lookup returns CDR1 KGHSH and CDR2 LQKENI. The CDR3 here is CASSPRQGEGNSPLHF. The CDR3 nucleotides read TGTGCCAGCTCACCACGCCAGGGGGAAGGTAATTCACCCCTCCACTTT.

The rearrangement joins TRBV6-2 or TRBV6-3 to TRBJ2-7; a possible D gene is TRBD1 (6 bases). V lost 6 bases and J lost 3, with 12 bases in between. CDR3 size: 13 residues. Germline CDR1 is MNHEY and CDR2 is SVGEGT. DNA for the CDR3: TGTGCCAGCAGCCCAACAGGGTTCTACGAGCAGTACTTC. Amino acids: CASSPTGFYEQYF.

The chain has TRBV9 and TRBJ1-4; 10 positions match TRBD1. The CDR3 length is 15 residues. V lost 3 bases and J lost 5; bases outside the gene matches: 4. The germline V gene has CDR1 SGDLS and CDR2 YYNGEE. CDR3 nucleotides: TGTGCCAGCAGCGCCCCGGGACAGGGGAATGAAAAACTGTTTTTT. This gives the protein CASSAPGQGNEKLFF.

The rearrangement links TRBV5-4 to TRBJ2-1; TRBD2 agrees at 8 bases. Trimming cost V 1 base and J 7 bases; bases outside gene matches: 4. Germline assignment: CDR1 SGHNT and CDR2 YYREEE (reference sequence). This CDR3 is 14 amino acids long. The CDR3 bases are TGTGCCAGCAGCTTGTGGGTAGCGGGGAATGAGCAGTTCTTC. It encodes CASSLWVAGNEQFF. Supplemented by reference TRBV5-4 and TRBJ2-1, the full variable domain reads ETGVTQSPTHLIKTRGQQVTLRCSSQSGHNTVSWYQQALGQGPQFIFQYYREEENGRGNFPPRFSGLQFPNYSSELNVNALELDDSALYLCASSLWVAGNEQFFGPGTRLTVL.